This T cell receptor beta chain emerged from a study of patients and donors after allogeneic stem cell transplantation. At least ten counts were recorded for this clonotype. Germline values: CDR1 MNHEY, CDR2 SVGEGT. The CDR3 totals 15 residues. V gave up 0 bases and J gave up 1 base, with 7 bases separating them. MiXCR was run by TCRdb on the RT-PCR reads, yielding one entry per CDR3 protein. Counted here are some 230,000 distinct CDR3 sequences, 13% to 15% occurring once; the ten biggest clones make up around a tenth. The sample was blood, either unsorted or a sorted T cell fraction (not recorded which). V gene TRBV6-2 or TRBV6-3 combines with J gene TRBJ2-4, with D possibly being TRBD1 (6 bases). The source of this sequence is a human donor who was either an allogeneic HSCT recipient or a stem cell or donor lymphocyte infusion donor (not recorded which). It is not recorded whose cells these are; they may come from a transplant donor. Here the CDR3 reads CASSYSQGAKNIQYF. The CDR3 region has the DNA TGTGCCAGCAGTTACTCGCAGGGGGCCAAAAACATTCAGTACTTC.